Each of the 5 T cell receptor beta chains below was sequenced from the same sample in a study of T-cell memory formation after mild COVID-19 (dated by TCRdb to 2020 to 2022). Library preparation used 5' RACE. Instrument used: Illumina NovaSeq 6000. TCRdb passed the public sequencing reads through fastp at Q25 and MiXCR, retaining productive beta sequences. One record per CDR3 amino acid sequence lists the most common genes and DNA. The sample has 350,000 to 550,000 distinct CDR3 sequences on record, about 20% of them singletons. 20% to 25% of the sample is in the top ten clones. The source material was PBMCs or a T cell subset sorted from them (not recorded which). These receptors were taken from a man younger than 35 who had mild COVID-19 (a few samples of this study predate the infection). The sample titles of this study are shuffled in the database, so cell type and time point are left out; the donor was told from shared clones.

The rearrangement links TRBV28 to TRBJ1-5, with D uncertain. The V end was cut by 5 bases, the J end by 2 bases, with 10 bases between. The CDR3 is made up of 14 amino acids. Germline V CDR1 and CDR2: MDHEN, SYDVKM. The CDR3 DNA follows: TGTGCCAGCAGTGAGGTGGGAGGCAATCAGCCCCAGCATTTT. Translated: CASSEVGGNQPQHF.

The chain carries TRBV6-6 and TRBJ1-1; 8 bases agree with TRBD1. V lost 4 bases, J lost 4 bases, and 5 bases stayed unmatched. Germline values: CDR1 MNHNY, CDR2 SVGAGI (reference sequence). CDR3 length: 14 amino acids. The CDR3: CASSFPGGSTEAFF. CDR3 coding DNA: TGTGCCAGCAGTTTCCCAGGGGGCTCCACTGAAGCTTTCTTT.

The CDR3 DNA is TGTGCCAGCAGCGTTGGCCCCATGGAGAATGAGCAGTTCTTC. As protein: CASSVGPMENEQFF. The chain links TRBV9 to TRBJ2-1, with unresolved D. V lost 2 bases to trimming and J lost 7 bases, with 13 bases between them. Germline V gene sequence: CDR1 SGDLS, CDR2 YYNGEE. This CDR3 comprises 14 residues.

This clonotype was seen only a few times. The chain carries TRBV2 and TRBJ1-1; 7 bases fit TRBD1. Germline V CDR1 and CDR2: SNHLY, FYNNEI. The CDR3 is made up of 13 amino acids. V shed 7 bases and J 5 bases; nucleotides not matched to a gene: 7. The CDR3, as DNA: TGTGCCAGCATGGGTCAGGGGGGTACTGAAGCTTTCTTT. This translates into CASMGQGGTEAFF.

This clonotype turned up a few times. The CDR3 region is CASSPRRGVRYNEQFF. Here the CDR3 DNA reads TGTGCCAGCAGTCCACGGAGGGGCGTACGCTACAATGAGCAGTTCTTC. The rearrangement joins TRBV12-3 or TRBV12-4 to TRBJ2-1, with D perhaps TRBD2 (6 bases). The CDR3 length is 16 residues. V was clipped by 5 bases and J by 3 bases, with 17 bases between them.